This entry lists 12 T cell receptor beta chains sequenced from one sample in a study of cytomegalovirus exposure and HLA in healthy donors. In the PCR, 60 Vbeta and 13 Jbeta primers were used. TCRdb's table, derived via immunoSEQ multiplex PCR, lists solely in-frame clones and lacks some. The table lists 270,000 or so clones, roughly 85% of them singletons. The specimen was PBMCs. These receptors came from a man between 35 and 55 years old in good health and CMV-seropositive.

The chain uses TRBV5-4 and TRBJ2-1, with D tentatively TRBD2 (5 bases). V lost 4 bases and J lost 3, with 8 bases in between. The V gene's germline CDR1 is SGHNT and CDR2 YYREEE (reference sequence). The CDR3 loop spans 13 amino acids. Written as DNA, the CDR3 is TGTGCCAGCAGCCCGGGGTACTACAATGAGCAGTTCTTC. This sequence encodes CASSPGYYNEQFF.

The rearrangement uses TRBV18 and TRBJ2-5, with 9 bases lining up with TRBD1. V trimming: 3 bases; J trimming: 2 bases; junction bases outside the gene matches: 4. The germline V gene encodes CDR1 KGHSH and CDR2 LQKENI. The CDR3 is 15 residues long. The CDR3 spells CASSPGTGRQETQYF. In DNA, the CDR3 is TGTGCCAGCTCACCCGGGACAGGGCGGCAAGAGACCCAGTACTTC.

The chain joins TRBV7-3 to TRBJ2-7, with 7 bases fitting TRBD2. V was pared by 5 bases and J by 4 bases, with 11 bases of the junction left unmatched. Germline assignment: CDR1 SGHTA and CDR2 FQGTGA. This CDR3 comprises 15 residues. CDR3 region: CASSVTPGGSYEQYF. CDR3 nucleotide sequence: TGTGCCAGCAGCGTTACGCCGGGGGGTAGTTACGAGCAGTACTTC.

This chain connects TRBV9 to TRBJ2-1; TRBD2 matches 9 bases. The CDR3 is 21 amino acids. With 0 bases clipped from V and 3 bases from J, the junction kept 19 bases outside the gene matches. Germline V gene lookup returns CDR1 SGDLS and CDR2 YYNGEE. This CDR3 reads CASSVDGASGTPTKIYNEQFF. The DNA for the CDR3 is TGTGCCAGCAGCGTAGACGGGGCTAGCGGGACACCTACCAAGATCTACAATGAGCAGTTCTTC. Filled out from reference TRBV9 and TRBJ2-1, the complete variable domain reads DSGVTQTPKHLITATGQRVTLRCSPRSGDLSVYWYQQSLDQGLQFLIQYYNGEERAKGNILERFSAQQFPDLHSELNLSSLELGDSALYFCASSVDGASGTPTKIYNEQFFGPGTRLTVL.

The rearrangement joins TRBV4-3 to TRBJ2-5; TRBD2 agrees at 10 bases. CDR3 length equals 15 residues. From germline, CDR1 is LGHNA and CDR2 YSLEER. The V segment lost 3 bases and the J segment 5 bases; nucleotides outside the gene matches: 6. The CDR3 DNA is TGCGCCAGCAGCCACTACCTAGCGGGAGCCGAGACCCAGTACTTC. Translating gives CASSHYLAGAETQYF.

V and J are TRBV19 and TRBJ1-4; the match to TRBD1 covers 12 bases. Germline CDR1 LNHDA, CDR2 SQIVND (reference sequence). The V and J ends lost 5 bases and 10 bases, in that order; junction bases with no gene match: 5. This CDR3 has 14 residues. For the CDR3, the DNA is TGTGCCAGTAGTCCCGGGACAGGGGGCATAAAACTGTTTTTT. This gives the protein CASSPGTGGIKLFF.

This chain joins TRBV30 and TRBJ2-3; a possible D gene is TRBD1 (5 bases). The length of the CDR3 is 14 residues. CDR1 and CDR2 from the germline V gene are GTSNPN and SVGIG (reference sequence). The V and J ends lost 2 bases and 2 bases respectively, with 11 bases between them. The CDR3 coding sequence is TGTGCCTGGAGTCTAGACAGTTACACAGATACGCAGTATTTT. As protein: CAWSLDSYTDTQYF.

V is TRBV30 and J is TRBJ2-1, with 9 positions matching TRBD2. V lost 1 base and J lost 7; bases outside the gene matches: 17. Germline CDR1 GTSNPN, CDR2 SVGIG (reference sequence). The length of the CDR3 is 18 residues. CDR3 nucleotides: TGTGCCTGGAGTGAAGGACTAGCGATGCCCAAATATAGGAATGAGCAGTTCTTC. Translation gives CAWSEGLAMPKYRNEQFF.

The sample holds one count of this clone. The V call is TRBV7-3, the J call TRBJ2-7; possible D gene TRBD2, 5 bases. Germline CDR1 SGHTA, CDR2 FQGTGA. This CDR3 region has 13 residues. Trimming cost V 3 bases and J 3 bases, with 9 bases left between them. CDR3 loop: CASSFGGSYEQYF. CDR3 bases: TGTGCCAGCAGCTTTGGAGGTAGCTACGAGCAGTACTTC.

The rearrangement links TRBV2 to TRBJ1-2; TRBD1 matches 8 bases. CDR1 is SNHLY and CDR2 is FYNNEI in the germline V gene. V gave up 5 bases and J gave up 2 bases; unmatched junction bases: 13. The CDR3 spans 17 residues. CDR3 in DNA: TGTGCCAGCAGTTCCCTGGGAGGACAGGGCGAAAACTATGGCTACACCTTC. Amino acid sequence: CASSSLGGQGENYGYTF.

The chain carries TRBV28 and TRBJ2-3; no clear D gene. This CDR3 comprises 13 residues. Germline V gene data show CDR1 as MDHEN and CDR2 as SYDVKM. V gave up 6 bases and J gave up 4 bases, with 11 bases separating them. For the CDR3, the DNA is TGTGCCAGCAGAACGCAAACAGCAGATACGCAGTATTTT. It translates to CASRTQTADTQYF.

The chain couples TRBV7-3 to TRBJ2-1, with D possibly TRBD2 on 5 matching bases. The CDR3 sequence is 17 residues long. The ends were cut back, 1 base at V and 8 bases at J, with 21 bases in the middle. The germline V gene has CDR1 SGHTA and CDR2 FQGTGA. The CDR3 protein is CASSLNWGQVGVHEQFF. DNA for the CDR3: TGTGCCAGCAGCTTAAATTGGGGTCAGGTCGGGGTCCATGAGCAGTTCTTC.